The 32 T cell receptor beta chains reported below all come from one sample, sequenced in a study of T cells after yellow fever vaccination. In TCRdb, the 5' RACE reads were re-called with MiXCR into one record per CDR3 protein. Of some 350,000 distinct CDR3 sequences in the sample, approximately 4% are singletons; the top ten hold approximately 25%. This material consisted of PBMCs, taken 5 days after the yellow fever booster vaccination. These receptor sequences come from a man aged 18-30 years who received the YFV17D yellow fever vaccine.

This clonotype showed up many times. The chain carries TRBV5-1 and TRBJ2-1; the D is unclear. CDR1 SGHRS and CDR2 YFSETQ come from the germline V gene. The CDR3 is 13 amino acids. V lost 1 base and J lost 5, with 7 bases in between. The CDR3 bases are TGCGCCAGCAGCTTGAGGCAGGACAATGAGCAGTTCTTC. As protein: CASSLRQDNEQFF.

This clonotype came up a few times. The chain has TRBV12-3 or TRBV12-4 and TRBJ2-2; no clear D. This CDR3 contains 12 residues. V shed 5 bases and J shed 6 bases, with 7 bases lying between them. The CDR3 loop is CASSPTAGELFF. CDR3 in DNA: TGTGCCAGCAGTCCTACGGCCGGGGAGCTGTTTTTT.

In this sample, this clonotype turned up many times. The V call is TRBV6-6, the J call TRBJ1-2; TRBD1 aligns across 8 bases. CDR1 is MNHNY and CDR2 is SVGAGI in the germline V gene (reference sequence). The length of the CDR3 is 13 residues. The ends lost 6 bases at V and 6 bases at J; junction bases unmatched: 6. The CDR3 region has the DNA TGTGCCAGCAGCCCGACAGGGGCGGATGGCTACACCTTC. Residues: CASSPTGADGYTF.

In this sample, this clonotype turned up a few times. This rearrangement joins TRBV7-9 to TRBJ2-5; 9 positions agree with TRBD2. The CDR3 has 16 residues. Germline-derived CDR1 and CDR2 are SEHNR and FQNEAQ (reference sequence). With V trimmed by 2 bases and J by 3 bases, 7 bases remained unmatched. The CDR3, as DNA: TGTGCCAGCAGCTTAAGGCGACTAGCGGCCAAAGAGACCCAGTACTTC. Translation: CASSLRRLAAKETQYF. The whole variable domain, filled in from reference TRBV7-9 and TRBJ2-5, reads DTGVSQNPRHKITKRGQNVTFRCDPISEHNRLYWYRQTLGQGPEFLTYFQNEAQLEKSRLLSDRFSAERPKGSFSTLEIQRTEQGDSAMYLCASSLRRLAAKETQYFGPGTRLLVL.

A few counts support this clonotype. The chain combines TRBV7-2 with TRBJ1-4; no clear D. CDR1 and CDR2 (germline): SGHTA, FQGNSA. Deletions cut 4 bases from V and 12 bases from J, with 9 bases between. This CDR3 has 11 residues. CDR3 in DNA: TGTGCCAGCAGCTCGGGCTTGGAACTGTTTTTT. It translates to CASSSGLELFF.

This clonotype was picked up a small number of times. As DNA, the CDR3 is TGTGCCAGCAGCCCTATCGGGCACTATACCGGGGAGCTGTTTTTT. Its protein is CASSPIGHYTGELFF. The chain employs TRBV7-2 and TRBJ2-2; D not certain. Trimming removed 5 bases at V and 5 bases at J, with 15 bases between. This CDR3 contains 15 residues. Germline V lookup: CDR1 SGHTA, CDR2 FQGNSA.

CDR3 sequence reads: CASSSRTASWQPQHF. The CDR3 coding sequence is TGTGCCAGCAGCTCCAGGACGGCCTCATGGCAGCCCCAGCATTTT. The chain links TRBV7-2 to TRBJ1-5; D remains ambiguous. The germline V gene has CDR1 SGHTA and CDR2 FQGNSA. The V gene lost 4 bases and the J gene lost 7 bases, with 17 bases spanning the gap. CDR3 length: 15 amino acids.

This clonotype was found a few times. CDR3 loop: CASSEAGSAGTGELFF. The CDR3 region has the DNA TGTGCCAGCAGTGAAGCGGGCTCGGCCGGCACCGGGGAGCTGTTTTTT. V is TRBV2 and J is TRBJ2-2; D remains ambiguous. This CDR3 region has 16 residues. Germline CDR1 is SNHLY and CDR2 is FYNNEI. V lost 0 bases and J lost 4, with 12 bases in between.

The chain combines TRBV5-1 with TRBJ2-7; D ambiguous. The CDR3 is made up of 12 amino acids. Trimming pared 2 bases from V and 6 bases from J, leaving 9 bases between. The germline gives CDR1 SGHRS, CDR2 YFSETQ. CDR3 region: CASSFPMGEQYF. In DNA, the CDR3 is TGCGCCAGCAGCTTCCCGATGGGCGAGCAGTACTTC.

This sequence joins TRBV20-1 and TRBJ1-5, with unresolved D. The V gene lost 6 bases and the J gene lost 4 bases, with 13 bases spanning the gap. Per the germline V gene, CDR1 is DFQATT and CDR2 is SNEGSKA (reference sequence). The CDR3 sequence is 13 residues long. Here the CDR3 reads CSALRGYNQPQHF. CDR3 nucleotides: TGCAGTGCCCTTCGAGGGTATAATCAGCCCCAGCATTTT.

The rearrangement uses TRBV19 and TRBJ2-3; D unclear. Germline lookup yields CDR1 LNHDA and CDR2 SQIVND (reference sequence). This CDR3 has 13 residues. Trimming removed 4 bases at V and 6 bases at J, with 11 bases between. CDR3 protein: CASSTTVTDTQYF. The CDR3 coding sequence is TGTGCCAGTAGTACGACGGTTACGGATACGCAGTATTTT.

Concerning this clonotype itself: In this CDR3 the conserved last residue, phenylalanine or tryptophan, is missing, so a read error is likely. The chain links TRBV7-8 to TRBJ1-5; the D is unclear. With 6 bases removed from V and 13 bases from J, the gap between germline ends came to 16 bases. The CDR3 runs to 12 residues. The germline CDR1 and CDR2 sequences are SGHVS and FQNEAQ. The CDR3 here is CASSSILVPQHS. The CDR3 DNA sequence: TGTGCCAGCAGTTCCATCCTGGTGCCGCAGCATTCT.

CDR3 loop: CASSMKFGQGVDTDTQYF. As DNA, the CDR3 is TGTGCCAGTAGTATGAAGTTTGGACAGGGGGTGGACACAGATACGCAGTATTTT. J is TRBJ2-3 and V is TRBV19; 10 bases map to TRBD1. J lost 2 bases, V lost 3 bases, and 11 bases had no gene match. Per germline, CDR1 LNHDA and CDR2 SQIVND (reference sequence). CDR3 length: 18 residues.

This chain links TRBV7-6 with TRBJ2-7, with D possibly matching TRBD2 (6 bases). Deletions cut 2 bases from V and 5 bases from J, with 16 bases between. The germline gives CDR1 SGHVS, CDR2 FNYEAQ. This CDR3 region has 15 residues. The CDR3 sequence: CASSLRGDQRDEQYF. Here the CDR3 DNA reads TGTGCCAGCAGCTTACGCGGGGACCAAAGGGACGAGCAGTACTTC.

This clonotype came up a few times. This chain joins TRBV19 and TRBJ1-3; D not certain. The CDR3 loop spans 17 amino acids. Per germline, CDR1 LNHDA and CDR2 SQIVND (reference sequence). The V gene lost 7 bases and the J gene lost 0 bases, with 19 bases spanning the gap. The CDR3 nucleotides are TGTGCCAGTAAAAAGAGCAGCGCTTTCTCCTCTGGAAACACCATATATTTT. This gives the protein CASKKSSAFSSGNTIYF.

This clonotype was detected a few times. The chain has TRBV20-1 and TRBJ2-7, with TRBD2 as a possible D gene (6 bases). Trimming shortened V by 3 bases and J by 0 bases, and 12 bases separated the two germline ends. The length of the CDR3 is 14 residues. The V gene's germline CDR1 is DFQATT and CDR2 SNEGSKA (reference sequence). In DNA form, the CDR3 reads TGCAGTGCTAGGGGAGGATCTCGCTCCTACGAGCAGTACTTC. Amino acid sequence: CSARGGSRSYEQYF.

In this sample, this clonotype turned up a few times. CDR3 region: CASSLAGGVHTF. CDR3 bases: TGTGCCAGCAGCTTAGCGGGCGGGGTCCACACCTTC. The gene calls are TRBV7-2 and TRBJ1-2, with D hard to call. Germline V gene lookup returns CDR1 SGHTA and CDR2 FQGNSA. Trimming took off 0 bases at V and 12 bases at J, with 11 bases between the two ends. The CDR3 has 12 residues.

The rearrangement joins TRBV4-1 to TRBJ2-5; D might be TRBD1 or TRBD2, each matching 5 bases. This CDR3 is built from 14 residues. V was shortened by 0 bases and J by 5 bases, with 10 bases between the two germline ends. The germline V gene encodes CDR1 MGHRA and CDR2 YSYEKL. Written as DNA, the CDR3 is TGCGCCAGCAGCCAAGATCCGGGGCGGGAGACCCAGTACTTC. Amino acids: CASSQDPGRETQYF.

In this sample, this clonotype turned up a few times. For the CDR3, the DNA is TGTGCCAGCAGTTACTCTCGAACTAGCGGGCCCGAAGGCTACGAGCAGTACTTC. Protein sequence: CASSYSRTSGPEGYEQYF. This chain uses TRBV6-5 with TRBJ2-7, with 9 bases fitting TRBD2. Germline V CDR1 and CDR2: MNHEY, SVGAGI. There are 18 residues in the CDR3. V gave up 0 bases and J gave up 3 bases; unmatched junction bases: 12.

This chain links TRBV5-4 with TRBJ2-1, with D unclear. The CDR3 consists of 15 residues. V was trimmed by 3 bases and J by 8 bases, leaving 18 bases between them. Germline V gene data show CDR1 as SGHNT and CDR2 as YYREEE (reference sequence). DNA of the CDR3: TGTGCCAGCAGCTACCGTGGCCAGGCGTGGGATGAGCAGTTCTTC. Protein: CASSYRGQAWDEQFF.

This clonotype has more than one count but fewer than ten. The V gene is TRBV12-3 or TRBV12-4, the J gene TRBJ1-4, with 7 bases aligning to TRBD1. CDR3 length: 15 residues. After removal of 5 bases from V and 6 bases from J, the junction contained 9 bases not matched to a gene. CDR3 DNA: TGTGCCAGCAGTCCCACAGGGGAGGGTCATGAAAAACTGTTTTTT. It codes for CASSPTGEGHEKLFF.

In its sample, this clonotype was seen a few times. The chain recombines TRBV7-2 with TRBJ1-5; D is undetermined. The V gene lost 1 base and the J gene lost 6 bases, with 10 bases spanning the gap. The germline CDR1 and CDR2 sequences are SGHTA and FQGNSA. This CDR3 has 14 residues. The CDR3 reads CASSLGPKGQPQHF. CDR3 coding DNA: TGTGCCAGCAGCTTAGGCCCCAAGGGTCAGCCCCAGCATTTT.

This clonotype was seen a handful of times. The chain is built from TRBV2 and TRBJ1-6, with D hard to call. This CDR3 has 16 amino acids. V lost 0 bases and J 8 bases, leaving 14 bases between the germline ends. The V gene's germline CDR1 is SNHLY and CDR2 FYNNEI. The CDR3 DNA reads TGTGCCAGCAGTGAAGCCAGGACTGCGGGCGATTCACCCCTCCACTTT. Translation gives CASSEARTAGDSPLHF.

The chain combines TRBV12-3 or TRBV12-4 with TRBJ2-7, with no clear D. CDR3 length equals 13 residues. The V end was cut by 3 bases, the J end by 2 bases, with 8 bases between. The CDR3 here is CASSFLETYEQYF. CDR3 bases: TGTGCCAGCAGTTTCTTGGAAACCTACGAGCAGTACTTC.

This clonotype has just a few counts. This chain uses TRBV12-3 or TRBV12-4 with TRBJ2-1, with 12 bases matching TRBD2. This CDR3 has 15 residues. V was clipped by 6 bases and J by 2 bases; unmatched bases: 2. DNA of the CDR3: TGTGCCAGCAGGTGGACTAGCGGGACCTACAATGAGCAGTTCTTC. Amino acids: CASRWTSGTYNEQFF.

This clonotype was detected many times. The rearrangement links TRBV20-1 to TRBJ1-5, with TRBD1 as a possible D gene (5 bases). The germline V gene encodes CDR1 DFQATT and CDR2 SNEGSKA (reference sequence). Trimming shortened V by 6 bases and J by 1 base, and 13 bases separated the two germline ends. The CDR3 sequence is 14 residues long. CDR3 DNA sequence: TGCAGTGCGACCACCCGACAGAGCAATCAGCCCCAGCATTTT. This encodes CSATTRQSNQPQHF.

The V call is TRBV6-5, the J call TRBJ1-6; D unclear. The germline V and J ends were trimmed by 5 bases and 11 bases, with 16 bases remaining between them. The CDR3 contains 14 residues. The germline V gene encodes CDR1 MNHEY and CDR2 SVGAGI. The CDR3 protein is CASSDVHGITPLHF. CDR3 nucleotides: TGTGCCAGCAGTGACGTTCACGGTATAACACCCCTCCACTTT.

This clonotype was observed many times. V usage is TRBV5-1 and J usage is TRBJ1-5, with D maybe TRBD1 (5 bases). There are 14 residues in the CDR3. The germline CDR1 and CDR2 sequences are SGHRS and YFSETQ. With 3 bases removed from V and 3 bases from J, the gap between germline ends came to 10 bases. CDR3 protein: CASSSGGYNQPQHF. The CDR3 region has the DNA TGCGCCAGCAGCTCCGGGGGATACAATCAGCCCCAGCATTTT.

CDR3 amino acids: CASSDPGGNTEAFF. The DNA for the CDR3 is TGTGCCAGCAGTGACCCAGGCGGGAACACTGAAGCTTTCTTT. The chain combines TRBV6-2 or TRBV6-3 with TRBJ1-1; D is undetermined. CDR1 and CDR2 from the germline V gene are MNHEY and SVGEGT. Trimming pared 5 bases from V and 1 base from J, leaving 11 bases between. The CDR3 sequence is 14 residues long.

The J gene is TRBJ1-1, the V gene TRBV5-1; D is undetermined. CDR3 length: 16 residues. The V gene lost 0 bases and the J gene lost 6 bases, with 18 bases spanning the gap. Germline CDR1 and CDR2: SGHRS and YFSETQ. Written as DNA, the CDR3 is TGCGCCAGCAGCTTGGAACCAGATCGGACCTTCGCTGAAGCTTTCTTT. Translating it yields CASSLEPDRTFAEAFF. The whole variable domain, remainder taken from reference TRBV5-1 and TRBJ1-1, is KAGVTQTPRYLIKTRGQQVTLSCSPISGHRSVSWYQQTPGQGLQFLFEYFSETQRNKGNFPGRFSGRQFSNSRSEMNVSTLELGDSALYLCASSLEPDRTFAEAFFGQGTRLTVV.

This clonotype has just a few counts. The chain couples TRBV12-3 or TRBV12-4 to TRBJ2-7; the match to TRBD1 covers 8 bases. The length of the CDR3 is 13 residues. The ends lost 3 bases at V and 7 bases at J; junction bases unmatched: 5. The DNA for the CDR3 is TGTGCCAGCAGTTTGACAGGGGCGTGGGAGCAGTACTTC. This gives the protein CASSLTGAWEQYF.

The genes are TRBV3-1 and TRBJ1-1; TRBD1 might be the D (5 bases). Germline-derived CDR1 and CDR2 are LGHDT and YNNKEL (reference sequence). The CDR3 has 13 amino acids. V was cut by 0 bases and J by 4 bases, with 6 bases left in between. The CDR3 loop reads CASSQDGGTEAFF. The CDR3 DNA sequence: TGTGCCAGCAGCCAAGATGGGGGCACTGAAGCTTTCTTT. The full variable domain, in which reference TRBV3-1 and TRBJ1-1 provide the parts outside the CDR3, is DTAVSQTPKYLVTQMGNDKSIKCEQNLGHDTMYWYKQDSKKFLKIMFSYNNKELIINETVPNRFSPKSPDKAHLNLHINSLELGDSAVYFCASSQDGGTEAFFGQGTRLTVV.